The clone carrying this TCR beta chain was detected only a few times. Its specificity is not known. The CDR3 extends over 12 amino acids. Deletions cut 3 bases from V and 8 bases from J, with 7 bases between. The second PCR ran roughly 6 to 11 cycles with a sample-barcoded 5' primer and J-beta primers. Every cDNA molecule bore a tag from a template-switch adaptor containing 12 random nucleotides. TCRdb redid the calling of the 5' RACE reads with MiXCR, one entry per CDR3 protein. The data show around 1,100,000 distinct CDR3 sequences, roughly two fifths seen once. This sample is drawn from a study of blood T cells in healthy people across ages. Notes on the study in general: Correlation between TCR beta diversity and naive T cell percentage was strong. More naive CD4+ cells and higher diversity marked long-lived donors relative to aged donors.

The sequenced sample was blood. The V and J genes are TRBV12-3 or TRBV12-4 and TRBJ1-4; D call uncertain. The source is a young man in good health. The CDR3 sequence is CASSLLREKLFF. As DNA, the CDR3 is TGTGCCAGCAGTTTGTTGAGGGAAAAACTGTTTTTT.